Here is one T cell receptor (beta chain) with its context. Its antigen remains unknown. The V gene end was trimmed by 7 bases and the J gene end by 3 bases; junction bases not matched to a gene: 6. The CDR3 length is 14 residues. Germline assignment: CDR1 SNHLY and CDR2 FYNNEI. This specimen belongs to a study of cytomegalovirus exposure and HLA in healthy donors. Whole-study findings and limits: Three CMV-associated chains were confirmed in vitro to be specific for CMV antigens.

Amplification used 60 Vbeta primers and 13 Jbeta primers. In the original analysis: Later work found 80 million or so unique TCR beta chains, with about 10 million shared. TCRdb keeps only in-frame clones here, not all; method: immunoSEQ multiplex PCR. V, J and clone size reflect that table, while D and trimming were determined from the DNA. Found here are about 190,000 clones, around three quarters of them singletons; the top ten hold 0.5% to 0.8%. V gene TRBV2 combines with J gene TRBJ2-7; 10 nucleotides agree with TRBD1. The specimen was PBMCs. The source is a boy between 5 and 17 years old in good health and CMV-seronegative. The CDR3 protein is CASIGQGGGYEQYF. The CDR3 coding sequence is TGTGCCAGCATCGGACAGGGGGGAGGCTACGAGCAGTACTTC. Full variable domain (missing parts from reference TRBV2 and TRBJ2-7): EPEVTQTPSHQVTQMGQEVILRCVPISNHLYFYWYRQILGQKVEFLVSFYNNEISEKSEIFDDQFSVERPDGSNFTLKIRSTKLEDSAMYFCASIGQGGGYEQYFGPGTRLTVT.